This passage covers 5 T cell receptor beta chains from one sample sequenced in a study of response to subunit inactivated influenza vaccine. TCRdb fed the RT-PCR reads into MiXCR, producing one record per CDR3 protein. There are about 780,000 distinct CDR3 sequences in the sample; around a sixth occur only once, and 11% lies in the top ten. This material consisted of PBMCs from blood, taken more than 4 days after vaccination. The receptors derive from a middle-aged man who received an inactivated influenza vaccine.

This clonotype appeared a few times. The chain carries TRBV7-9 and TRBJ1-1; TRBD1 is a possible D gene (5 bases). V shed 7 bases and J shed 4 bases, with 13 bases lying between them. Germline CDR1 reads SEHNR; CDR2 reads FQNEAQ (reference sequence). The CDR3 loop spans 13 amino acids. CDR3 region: CASTLTDGTEAFF. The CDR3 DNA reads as TGTGCCAGCACCCTGACAGATGGCACTGAAGCTTTCTTT.

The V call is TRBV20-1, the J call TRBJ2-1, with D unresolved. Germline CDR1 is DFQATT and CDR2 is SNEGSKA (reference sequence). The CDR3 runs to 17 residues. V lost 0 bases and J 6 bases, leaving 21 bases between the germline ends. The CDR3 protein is CSARDSFDPNHLNEQFF. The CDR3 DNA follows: TGCAGTGCTAGAGATTCTTTCGACCCGAATCATCTCAATGAGCAGTTCTTC.

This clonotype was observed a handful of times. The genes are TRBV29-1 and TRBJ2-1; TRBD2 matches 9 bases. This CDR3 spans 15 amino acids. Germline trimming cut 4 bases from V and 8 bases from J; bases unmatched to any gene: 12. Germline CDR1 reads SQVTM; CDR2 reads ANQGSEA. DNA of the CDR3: TGCAGCGTTGGATCTAGCGGGACGGGGGAGGATGAGCAGTTCTTC. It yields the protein CSVGSSGTGEDEQFF.

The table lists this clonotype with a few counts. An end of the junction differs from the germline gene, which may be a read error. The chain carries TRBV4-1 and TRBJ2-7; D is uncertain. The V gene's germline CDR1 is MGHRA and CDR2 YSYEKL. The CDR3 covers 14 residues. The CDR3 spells CASSQVESSDEQYF. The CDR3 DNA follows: TGCGCCAGCAGCCAAGTTGAGAGCTCCGACGAGCAGTACTTC.

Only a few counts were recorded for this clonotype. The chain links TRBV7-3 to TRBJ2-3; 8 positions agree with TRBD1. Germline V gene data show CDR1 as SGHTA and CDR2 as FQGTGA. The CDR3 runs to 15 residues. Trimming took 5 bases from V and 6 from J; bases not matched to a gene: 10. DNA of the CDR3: TGTGCCAGCAGCCAGTCCTGGACAGGGAGGGATACGCAGTATTTT. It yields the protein CASSQSWTGRDTQYF.